This paragraph reports one T cell receptor (beta chain). The entry originates in a study of sequential checkpoint blockade in melanoma. Overall study: Randomization was 1:1 between first-line nivolumab→ipilimumab and ipilimumab→nivolumab.

With V trimmed by 2 bases and J by 7 bases, 10 bases remained unmatched. The CDR3 covers 16 residues. The V gene's germline CDR1 is SGHAT and CDR2 FQNNGV. This sample's treatment: randomized to nivolumab then ipilimumab (arm A) or the reverse (arm B). Patients had received no earlier DNA-damaging chemotherapy. PBMC sorting kept live CD3+CD8+ cells without CD19 or CD56. The data were produced by immunoSEQ multiplex PCR, yet TCRdb's version contains in-frame clones alone and is incomplete. The data hold 35,000 to 45,000 clones, with more than 70% observed a single time. The specimen was CD8+ T cells sorted from blood (inferred from file names), collected from a patient given nivolumab and ipilimumab in sequence. The TCR was taken from a human donor with melanoma. The rearrangement uses TRBV11-2 and TRBJ1-2, with TRBD1 identical over 10 bases. Here the CDR3 reads CASSLTGTGAGGGYTF. CDR3 DNA sequence: TGTGCCAGCAGCTTAACGGGGACAGGGGCTGGTGGTGGCTACACCTTC.